The text below deals with one T cell receptor (beta chain). Its antigen is unknown. No per-base quality is available; no much larger clone lies one base away. The library was made by the immunoSEQ multiplex PCR assay. Sourced from immuneACCESS, this table was stored by TCRdb with only in-frame sequences that have V and J called. A share of the clones is absent; for the studies checked, an unresolved V gene accounts for under half, and the remainder has no known explanation. For this sample the table gives under 850,000 clones, of which 70% to 90% were detected only once. The ten largest clones take up 0.0085% to 0.012% of the sample. These data belong to a study of shared T cell receptors in the human thymus (dated by TCRdb to the early 2020s). Background for the entire study: The study examined how self-reactive, shared T-cell receptor alpha chains are generated in the human thymus.

The same sample was also studied in work on human thymus T cells. The second study reports: Immunologically healthy infants undergoing open corrective cardiac surgery for congenital heart defects in Finland were used as donors. Thymus tissue was collected as surgical resects that were removed during corrective cardiac surgery. Both the thymic and the peripheral blood repertoires appeared to show biased V and J gene segment usage. According to the related research, thymic TCR repertoires were highly overlapping among unrelated individuals. The study described the TCR alpha and beta repertoires in under ten infant thymus samples and a handful of matching peripheral blood samples. Donor ages ranged from 7 to 244 days, and the cohort comprised roughly 6 male and two female infants. After being mechanically released from the tissue, thymocytes were kept at -70 degrees C in pellets of roughly 8.5-34 million cells. Genomic DNA was extracted from frozen cell pellets with a QIAsymphony instrument. The immunoSEQ multiplex PCR assay was used to amplify the TCRB and TCRAD loci from a standardized quantity of quality-controlled genomic DNA. Amplicons spanned the V(D)J region at a length sufficient to cover the CDR3 and identify V and J genes. Through the commercial immunoSEQ service, the amplicons were sequenced on an Illumina platform. Primer bias and sequencing errors were corrected as previously described, and TCRAD and TCRB were defined on the basis of the IMGT database. Analysis of the repertoires was done with immunoSEQ Analyzer 3.0 and VDJTools and included basic statistics, V/J segment usage, diversity estimates, rarefaction and pairwise overlap. Chao1, ChaoE, Efron-Thisted, Shannon and inverse Simpson indices were used to estimate diversity, which was also estimated on datasets down-sampled to the smallest sample. For repertoire overlap, CDR3 nucleotide sequence, V gene and J gene had to match strictly, and clustering was done by Jaccard-based multidimensional scaling. On average, thymus samples gave 750,000 to 1,000,000 unique TCRB clonotypes, whereas blood samples gave about 84,000.

Material for sequencing was thymocytes. This receptor was obtained from a boy under three years old with a congenital heart defect. Donor details come from another sample of the same person, matched by shared clones.

The CDR3 protein sequence reads: CASSFEGVEREDPYEQYF. The nucleotides are TGTGCCAGCAGCTTCGAGGGGGTGGAGCGGGAGGACCCCTACGAGCAGTACTTC. In this chain, TRBV11-2 is recombined with TRBJ2-7, and 9 junction bases match TRBD2. V is trimmed back by 3 bases and J by 2 bases, and the junction contains 14 bases that no gene match accounts for. Sequences SGHAT (CDR1) and FQNNGV (CDR2) are obtained from the germline V gene. From the cysteine up to the phenylalanine, the CDR3 has a length of 18 residues. The read is trimmed to its CDR3 DNA, 54 bases read in frame from base 1.